The clone carrying this T cell receptor beta chain has just a few counts. What it recognizes is unknown. Germline values: CDR1 SGHRS, CDR2 YFSETQ. Trimming took 0 bases from V and 7 from J; bases not matched to a gene: 8. The CDR3 covers 15 residues. This sample is drawn from a study of identical twins. Study results and limitations: Insertion counts were lower in abundant cord blood beta clonotypes, a trend that memory repertoires did not show.

One entry per CDR3 protein, called by TCRdb with MiXCR from the 5' RACE reads. This table holds approximately 600,000 distinct CDR3 sequences, 9% to 10% found once. This sample also belongs to another study, concerning yellow fever vaccine responses in identical twins.

The gene calls are TRBV5-1 and TRBJ1-1; 8 bases are a match to TRBD1. The clonotype originates from a woman aged 18-29 years in good health. Input material: PBMCs. CDR3 sequence (DNA): TGCGCCAGCAGCTTGGAAGCGGACAGGGAAGATGAAGCTTTCTTT. This gives the protein CASSLEADREDEAFF. The whole variable domain, remainder taken from reference TRBV5-1 and TRBJ1-1, is KAGVTQTPRYLIKTRGQQVTLSCSPISGHRSVSWYQQTPGQGLQFLFEYFSETQRNKGNFPGRFSGRQFSNSRSEMNVSTLELGDSALYLCASSLEADREDEAFFGQGTRLTVV.